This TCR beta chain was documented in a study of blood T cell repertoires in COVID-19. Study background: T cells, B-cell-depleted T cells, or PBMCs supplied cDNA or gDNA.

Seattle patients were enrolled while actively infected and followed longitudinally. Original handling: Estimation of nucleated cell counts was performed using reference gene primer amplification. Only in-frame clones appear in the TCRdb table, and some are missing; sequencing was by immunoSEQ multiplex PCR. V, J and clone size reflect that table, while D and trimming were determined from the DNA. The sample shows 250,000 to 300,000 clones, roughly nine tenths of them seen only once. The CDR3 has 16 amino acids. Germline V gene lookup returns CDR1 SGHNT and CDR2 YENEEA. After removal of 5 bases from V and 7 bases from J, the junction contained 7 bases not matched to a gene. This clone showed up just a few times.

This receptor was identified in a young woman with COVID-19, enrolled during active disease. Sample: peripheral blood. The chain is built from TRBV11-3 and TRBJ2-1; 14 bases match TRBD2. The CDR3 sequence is CASSPGTSGSANEQFF. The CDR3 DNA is TGTGCCAGCAGCCCTGGGACTAGCGGGAGTGCTAATGAGCAGTTCTTC.